Here is one T cell receptor beta chain with its context. Its antigen remains unidentified. Data came from immunoSEQ multiplex PCR; TCRdb stores just in-frame clones and leaves some out. The sample yields around 67,000 clones, roughly 84% seen once. This sample stems from a study of T cell responses to AZD1222 COVID-19 vaccine. This CDR3 spans 16 amino acids. Trimming removed 0 bases at V and 3 bases at J, with 14 bases between. CDR1 is SGHRS and CDR2 is YFSETQ in the germline V gene. Study-wide findings and caveats: Elevations in Spike-specific TCR breadth and depth followed administration of two AZD1222 doses. Repertoires were collected only later (after the peak T cell response had occurred). Baseline antibody screening turned up just six or seven seropositive AZD1222 recipients. The study found vaccine-associated CD4 TCRs spanning spike, dominant at 160-218 and 743-854.

This chain joins TRBV5-1 and TRBJ2-3, with D possibly called TRBD1 or TRBD2 (6 bases each). Sequencing used peripheral blood, obtained on day 0 of AZD1222 vaccination. The sequence came from an adult in good health. The CDR3 DNA is TGCGCCAGCAGCTTGGGTGGGGGGCCGGGGACAGATACGCAGTATTTT. It codes for CASSLGGGPGTDTQYF.